The next 28 T cell receptor beta chains were all read from a single sample in a study of human CD8 memory T cell subsets. Investigators built TCR beta libraries using UMI-labeled 5' RACE. TCRdb re-called the 5' RACE reads; one entry per CDR3 protein, DNA not given. The sample yields fewer than 9,500 distinct CDR3 sequences, of which the top ten take up about 22%. Material for sequencing was CD8+ T cells from PBMCs. These TCRs come from a human donor in good health.

CDR3 region: CASSLLAGRKRTFF. The chain is built from TRBV5-6 and TRBJ1-1. Germline V CDR1 and CDR2: SGHDT, YYEEEE. This CDR3 comprises 14 residues.

This chain joins TRBV29-1 and TRBJ2-2. The CDR3 totals 12 residues. CDR1 is SQVTM, CDR2 ANQGSEA, per germline. The CDR3 loop reads CSVVFNTGELFF.

This rearrangement joins TRBV19 to TRBJ2-6; with no DNA, the TCRdb D assignment of TRBD1 cannot be verified. This CDR3 contains 16 residues. CDR1 and CDR2 from the germline V gene are LNHDA and SQIVND (reference sequence). The CDR3 loop reads CARTGTGDSGANVLTF.

The chain employs TRBV20-1 and TRBJ2-7; TCRdb's D call of TRBD2 is untestable without DNA. The CDR3 runs 18 residues. CDR1 and CDR2 from the germline V gene are DFQATT and SNEGSKA (reference sequence). CDR3 region: CSARDEASSRTLTYEQYF.

V gene TRBV6-6 combines with J gene TRBJ2-2; TCRdb's D call of TRBD1 is untestable without DNA. CDR3 length: 17 amino acids. The germline gives CDR1 MNHNY, CDR2 SVGAGI (reference sequence). The chain's CDR3 is CASSYSTGQGSTGELFF.

Its frequency marks this clonotype as medium-sized. J is TRBJ1-1 and V is TRBV30. The CDR3 consists of 14 residues. In germline, CDR1 is GTSNPN, CDR2 SVGIG (reference sequence). The CDR3: CAWSTGRGGTEAFF.

The chain links TRBV29-1 to TRBJ2-1; TCRdb returns TRBD2, unconfirmable since there is no DNA. Germline V gene data show CDR1 as SQVTM and CDR2 as ANQGSEA. CDR3 size: 14 residues. The CDR3 here is CSVEFSGEYNEQFF.

The chain recombines TRBV27 with TRBJ2-7; the D call from TCRdb, TRBD1, cannot be confirmed without DNA. The CDR3 contains 15 residues. Germline assignment: CDR1 MNHEY and CDR2 SMNVEV (reference sequence). Here the CDR3 reads CASSLRGSPFYEQYF.

In terms of frequency, this clonotype is medium-sized (0.01 to 0.1%). V usage is TRBV4-1 and J usage is TRBJ2-2. Per the germline V gene, CDR1 is MGHRA and CDR2 is YSYEKL. CDR3 length: 15 residues. The chain's CDR3 is CASSQGTITPEELFF.

The chain joins TRBV30 to TRBJ2-1; TCRdb calls TRBD2, which cannot be checked without DNA. Germline values: CDR1 GTSNPN, CDR2 SVGIG (reference sequence). This CDR3 has 15 residues. This CDR3 is CAWSVTSGRYNEQFF.

This clonotype is classed as medium-sized by frequency. The rearrangement links TRBV6-1 to TRBJ1-1. Germline V gene sequence: CDR1 MNHNS, CDR2 SASEGT. CDR3 length: 14 amino acids. The CDR3 sequence is CASSVPTLSTEAFF.

V and J are TRBV7-9 and TRBJ2-2. This CDR3 is 13 amino acids long. CDR1 and CDR2 from the germline V gene are SEHNR and FQNEAQ (reference sequence). CDR3: CASSLGVPGELFF.

V is TRBV6-1 and J is TRBJ2-5; checking the TCRdb D call of TRBD1 is not possible without DNA. This CDR3 region has 14 residues. The V gene's germline CDR1 is MNHNS and CDR2 SASEGT. CDR3 region: CASSGPGGQETQYF.

Its frequency marks this clonotype as medium-sized. The V and J genes are TRBV20-1 and TRBJ2-7; TCRdb calls TRBD2, which cannot be checked without DNA. The CDR3 has 15 residues. Germline values: CDR1 DFQATT, CDR2 SNEGSKA (reference sequence). The chain's CDR3 is CSARGTSGGIYEQYF.

The V and J genes are TRBV6-4 and TRBJ2-1; TCRdb gives TRBD2 as the D gene, but with no DNA this cannot be confirmed. Germline-derived CDR1 and CDR2 are MRHNA and SNTAGT. The CDR3 runs to 16 residues. CDR3 residues: CASSVTSGGLYNEQFF.

Its frequency marks this clonotype as medium-sized. This rearrangement joins TRBV4-1 to TRBJ2-2; checking the TCRdb D call of TRBD2 is not possible without DNA. In germline, CDR1 is MGHRA, CDR2 YSYEKL. This CDR3 region has 16 residues. CDR3 protein: CASSQELAGDTGELFF.

The chain links TRBV7-3 to TRBJ1-1; TCRdb returns TRBD1, unconfirmable since there is no DNA. The germline V gene encodes CDR1 SGHTA and CDR2 FQGTGA. The CDR3 extends over 14 amino acids. The CDR3 sequence: CASSYSGQGTEAFF.

The rearrangement links TRBV12-3 or TRBV12-4 to TRBJ1-5. The CDR3 totals 13 residues. Here the CDR3 reads CASSLDTPRPQHF.

This clonotype registers medium-sized (0.01 to 0.1%) by frequency. The chain carries TRBV2 and TRBJ1-1. Germline V gene lookup returns CDR1 SNHLY and CDR2 FYNNEI. The CDR3 loop spans 15 amino acids. The CDR3 sequence: CASSSPRAENTEAFF. Complete variable domain (other parts from reference TRBV2 and TRBJ1-1): EPEVTQTPSHQVTQMGQEVILRCVPISNHLYFYWYRQILGQKVEFLVSFYNNEISEKSEIFDDQFSVERPDGSNFTLKIRSTKLEDSAMYFCASSSPRAENTEAFFGQGTRLTVV.

The rearrangement joins TRBV29-1 to TRBJ2-7; as DNA is missing, the TRBD1 call by TCRdb cannot be tested. Germline values: CDR1 SQVTM, CDR2 ANQGSEA. The CDR3 has 13 residues. The CDR3: CSVESGTPYEQYF.

The chain joins TRBV7-3 to TRBJ2-5; TCRdb returns TRBD1, unconfirmable since there is no DNA. Germline assignment: CDR1 SGHTA and CDR2 FQGTGA. The CDR3 sequence is 15 residues long. CDR3 protein: CASSLTGSPIRTQYF.

This chain connects TRBV20-1 to TRBJ2-2; TCRdb indicates TRBD1, and absent DNA this call remains unverified. Per the germline V gene, CDR1 is DFQATT and CDR2 is SNEGSKA (reference sequence). This CDR3 contains 14 residues. CDR3 sequence reads: CSARDWTDTGELFF.

By frequency, this clonotype is medium-sized. V gene TRBV29-1 combines with J gene TRBJ2-1. Germline loops: CDR1 SQVTM, CDR2 ANQGSEA. This CDR3 contains 15 residues. CDR3 in amino acids: CSVVSGEESYNEQFF.

The V and J genes are TRBV7-8 and TRBJ2-3; TCRdb names TRBD2, which stays unverified in the absence of DNA. CDR1 is SGHVS, CDR2 FQNEAQ, per germline. The CDR3 contains 18 residues. CDR3 amino acids: CASSHTLSLAGGIDTQYF.

The chain is built from TRBV6-2 or TRBV6-3 and TRBJ2-2; TCRdb outputs TRBD1, but without DNA this stays unchecked. The V gene's germline CDR1 is MNHEY and CDR2 SVGEGT. This CDR3 region has 16 residues. The CDR3 loop reads CASSHPTTGYTRELFF.

This sequence joins TRBV7-9 and TRBJ2-7; as DNA is missing, the TRBD1 call by TCRdb cannot be tested. The CDR3 has 12 residues. CDR1 SEHNR and CDR2 FQNEAQ come from the germline V gene (reference sequence). The CDR3 reads CASSLSGDEQYF.

By frequency, this clonotype registers hyperexpanded. The chain combines TRBV3-1 with TRBJ2-7; TCRdb returns TRBD2, unconfirmable since there is no DNA. Germline V gene lookup returns CDR1 LGHDT and CDR2 YNNKEL (reference sequence). The CDR3 consists of 14 residues. CDR3: CASSQEGVGDEQYF.

This sequence joins TRBV21-1 and TRBJ1-2; the D gene TCRdb calls, TRBD1, cannot be checked with no DNA. TRBV21-1 is designated a pseudogene. The CDR3 contains 13 residues. CDR3 sequence reads: CASTHKQGYGYTF.